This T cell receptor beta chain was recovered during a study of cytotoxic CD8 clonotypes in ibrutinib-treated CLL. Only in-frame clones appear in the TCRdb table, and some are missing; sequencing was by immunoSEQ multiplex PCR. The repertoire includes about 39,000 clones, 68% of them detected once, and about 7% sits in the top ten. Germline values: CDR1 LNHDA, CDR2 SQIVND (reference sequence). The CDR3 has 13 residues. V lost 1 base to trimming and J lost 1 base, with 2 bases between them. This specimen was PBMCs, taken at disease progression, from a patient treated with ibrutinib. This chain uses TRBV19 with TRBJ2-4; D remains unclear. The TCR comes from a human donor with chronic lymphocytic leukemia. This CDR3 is CASSIAAKNIQYF. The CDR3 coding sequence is TGTGCCAGTAGTATAGCGGCCAAAAACATTCAGTACTTC. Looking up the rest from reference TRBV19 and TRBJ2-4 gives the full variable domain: DGGITQSPKYLFRKEGQNVTLSCEQNLNHDAMYWYRQDPGQGLRLIYYSQIVNDFQKGDIAEGYSVSREKKESFPLTVTSAQKNPTAFYLCASSIAAKNIQYFGAGTRLSVL.